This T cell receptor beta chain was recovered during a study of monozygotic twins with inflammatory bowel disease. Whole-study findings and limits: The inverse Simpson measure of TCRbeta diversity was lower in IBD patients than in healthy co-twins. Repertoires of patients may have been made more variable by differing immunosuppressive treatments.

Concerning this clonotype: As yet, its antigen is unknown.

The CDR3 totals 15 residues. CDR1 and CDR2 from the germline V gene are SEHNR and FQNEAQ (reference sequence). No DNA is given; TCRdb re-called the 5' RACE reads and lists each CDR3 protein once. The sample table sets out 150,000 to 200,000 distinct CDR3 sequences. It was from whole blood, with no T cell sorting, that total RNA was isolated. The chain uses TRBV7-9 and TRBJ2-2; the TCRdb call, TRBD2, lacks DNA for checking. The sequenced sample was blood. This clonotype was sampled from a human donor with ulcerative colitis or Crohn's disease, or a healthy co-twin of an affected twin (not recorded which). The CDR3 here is CASSLVAGATGELFF.